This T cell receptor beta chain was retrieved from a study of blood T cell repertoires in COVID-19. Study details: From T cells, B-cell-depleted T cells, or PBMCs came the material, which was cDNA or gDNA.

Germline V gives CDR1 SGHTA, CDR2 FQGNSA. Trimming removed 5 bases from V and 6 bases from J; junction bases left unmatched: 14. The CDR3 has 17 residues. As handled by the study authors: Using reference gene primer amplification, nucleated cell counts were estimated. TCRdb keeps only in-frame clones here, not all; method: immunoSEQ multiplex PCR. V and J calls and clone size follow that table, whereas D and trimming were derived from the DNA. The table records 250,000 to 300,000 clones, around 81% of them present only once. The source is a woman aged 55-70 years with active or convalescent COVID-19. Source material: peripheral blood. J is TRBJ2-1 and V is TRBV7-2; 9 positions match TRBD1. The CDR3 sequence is CASSLGSGTGRANEQFF. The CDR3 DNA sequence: TGTGCCAGCAGCCTTGGGTCCGGGACAGGGAGGGCCAATGAGCAGTTCTTC. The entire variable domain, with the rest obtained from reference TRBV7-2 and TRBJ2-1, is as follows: GAGVSQSPSNKVTEKGKDVELRCDPISGHTALYWYRQSLGQGLEFLIYFQGNSAPDKSGLPSDRFSAERTGGSVSTLTIQRTQQEDSAVYLCASSLGSGTGRANEQFFGPGTRLTVL.